The sequence of this TCR beta chain was determined in a study of blood T cell repertoires in COVID-19. Study summary: Samples taken during acute and convalescent COVID-19 were collected in the United States, Italy and Spain.

Across fewer than 25 US areas, participants ranged in age from about 18 to 90 years. Membership in each cohort depended on participant-reported clinical history. The CDR3 runs 17 residues. Germline loops: CDR1 SGHTA, CDR2 FQGNSA. Deletions cut 1 base from V and 0 bases from J, with 15 bases between. Using immunoSEQ multiplex PCR, the repertoire was profiled, and TCRdb retains in-frame clones only, with some absent. The repertoire includes approximately 210,000 clones, around 81% of them detected once, and approximately 9% sits in the top ten. This receptor was obtained from a woman aged 45-59 years with acute COVID-19. The specimen was PBMCs or T cells enriched from blood (not recorded which). The V and J genes are TRBV7-2 and TRBJ1-1; no clear D. CDR3 nucleotides: TGTGCCAGCAGCTTAGACTCAGGTGTTTTTATGAACACTGAAGCTTTCTTT. Residues: CASSLDSGVFMNTEAFF.